By its share, the clone carrying this T cell receptor (beta chain) is medium-sized. The antigen remains unidentified. This record comes from a study of breast tumors, draining lymph nodes, adjacent tissues. The study's findings and limits: Tumor T cell lymph node origin was a supported hypothesis, not proven.

Germline CDR1 DFQATT, CDR2 SNEGSKA (reference sequence). This CDR3 spans 18 amino acids. V shed 4 bases and J shed 3 bases, with 25 bases lying between them. TCRdb re-called the multiplex PCR reads through MiXCR, storing one row per CDR3 protein. Of about 22,000 distinct CDR3 sequences listed, roughly 55% are singletons. Sequencing was done on a sample of breast tumor tissue. The sequence was collected from a female donor with breast cancer. Some clones in this sample may be carry-over from other donors' samples. The V call is TRBV20-1, the J call TRBJ1-3; D is unclear. The CDR3 DNA reads as TGCAGTGCTAAAGGTGCAGGATCGATCAGTCGTGGTGGAAACACCATATATTTT. It codes for CSAKGAGSISRGGNTIYF.